This entry concerns a single TCR beta chain. Per the germline V gene, CDR1 is MNHEY and CDR2 is SMNVEV (reference sequence). This CDR3 contains 15 residues. V lost 3 bases to trimming and J lost 0 bases; unmatched junction nucleotides: 5. This sample is part of a study of blood T cell repertoires in COVID-19. Study-wide context: Samples of COVID-19 (acute and convalescent) were obtained from the United States, Italy and Spain.

Authors' analysis steps: Estimates of nucleated cell counts were drawn from the amplification of reference gene primers. Here immunoSEQ multiplex PCR was the method, and the copy in TCRdb shows in-frame clones only, minus some. V, J and clone size reflect that table, while D and trimming were determined from the DNA. The profile covers approximately 350,000 clones, with about 93% appearing a single time and less than 3.5% taken by the ten largest. Sequenced: peripheral blood. The TCR sequence derives from a woman aged 18 to 35 who had recovered from COVID-19. The V and J genes are TRBV27 and TRBJ2-7, with TRBD1 identical over 7 bases. CDR3 amino acids: CASSFRGGNSYEQYV. CDR3 nucleotides: TGTGCCAGCAGTTTCAGAGGGGGCAACTCCTACGAGCAGTACGTC.